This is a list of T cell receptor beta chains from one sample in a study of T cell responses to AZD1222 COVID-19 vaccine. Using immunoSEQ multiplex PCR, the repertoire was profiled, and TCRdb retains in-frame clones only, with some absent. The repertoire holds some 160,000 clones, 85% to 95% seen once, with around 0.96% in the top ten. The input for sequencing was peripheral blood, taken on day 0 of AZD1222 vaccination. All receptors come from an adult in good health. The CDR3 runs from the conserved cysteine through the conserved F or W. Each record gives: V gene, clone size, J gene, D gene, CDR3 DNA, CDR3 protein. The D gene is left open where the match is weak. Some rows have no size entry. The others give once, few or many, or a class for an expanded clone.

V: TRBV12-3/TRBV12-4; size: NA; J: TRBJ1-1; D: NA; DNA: TGTGCCAGCAGGAAAGGACAGAACACTGAAGCTTTCTTT; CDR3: CASRKGQNTEAFF
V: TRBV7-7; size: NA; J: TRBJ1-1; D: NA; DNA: TGTGCTAGCAGCCCGCTAAGAGGCCCCCACACTGAAGCTTTCTTT; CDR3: CASSPLRGPHTEAFF
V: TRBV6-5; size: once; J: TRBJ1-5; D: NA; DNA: TGTGCCAGCACCACCATCTATAGCAATCAGCCCCAGCATTTT; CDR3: CASTTIYSNQPQHF
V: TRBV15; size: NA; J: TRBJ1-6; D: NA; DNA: TGTGCCACCAGCAGAGATAAGGGTAATAATTCACCCCTCCACTTT; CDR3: CATSRDKGNNSPLHF
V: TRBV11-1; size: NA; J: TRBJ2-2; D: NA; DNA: TGTGCCAGCCGTAACACCGGGGAGCTGTTTTTT; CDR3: CASRNTGELFF
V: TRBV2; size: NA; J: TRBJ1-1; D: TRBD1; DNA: TGTGCCAGCACCGGACAGGGAGGTGGAGGCGCTTTCTTT; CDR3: CASTGQGGGGAFF
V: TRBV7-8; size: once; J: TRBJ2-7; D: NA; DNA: TGTGCCAGCAGCCAAATTCTGGGGGGACCAACCTACGAGCAGTACTTC; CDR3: CASSQILGGPTYEQYF
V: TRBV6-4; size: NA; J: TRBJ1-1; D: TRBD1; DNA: TGTGCCAGCAGCGCCCCCAGGGGGAAGAAAACTGAAGCTTTCTTT; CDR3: CASSAPRGKKTEAFF
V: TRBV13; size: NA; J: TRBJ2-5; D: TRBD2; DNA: TGTGCCAGCAGCTTAGCGGGGGGAAGTAGGGAGACCCAGTACTTC; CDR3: CASSLAGGSRETQYF
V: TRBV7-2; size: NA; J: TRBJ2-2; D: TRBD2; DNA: TGTGCCAGCAGCTTAACACCGGGGGGGAACACCGGGGAGCTGTTTTTT; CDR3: CASSLTPGGNTGELFF
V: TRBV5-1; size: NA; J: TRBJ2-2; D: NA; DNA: TGCGCCAGCAGCTTTTCCGGGGAGCTGTTTTTT; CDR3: CASSFSGELFF
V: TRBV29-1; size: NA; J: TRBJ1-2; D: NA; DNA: TGCAGCGTTGAGTCAGCCCCTATAGGTGGCTACACCTTC; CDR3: CSVESAPIGGYTF
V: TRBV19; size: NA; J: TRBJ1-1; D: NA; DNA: TGTGCCAGTAGTCGGGCGAACACTGAAGCTTTCTTT; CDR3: CASSRANTEAFF
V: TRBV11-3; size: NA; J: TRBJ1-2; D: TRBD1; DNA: TGTGCCAGCAGCTGGGGACAGGGGCGCCCTTACTATGGCTACACCTTC; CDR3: CASSWGQGRPYYGYTF
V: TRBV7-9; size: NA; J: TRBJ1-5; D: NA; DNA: TGTGCCAGCAGCTTAGGGGATCAGCCCCAGCATTTT; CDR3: CASSLGDQPQHF
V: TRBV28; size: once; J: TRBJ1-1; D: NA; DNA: TGTGCCAGCAGCCTCCCCAAGGGGGGATTGACTGAAGCTTTCTTT; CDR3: CASSLPKGGLTEAFF
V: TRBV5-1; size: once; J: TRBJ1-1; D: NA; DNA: TGCGCCAGCAGCTTGGCAGGCCCGAACACTGAAGCTTTCTTT; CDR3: CASSLAGPNTEAFF
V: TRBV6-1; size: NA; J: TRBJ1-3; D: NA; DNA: TGTGCCAGCAGTGAATGGGCAGGGGAGGACACCATATATTTT; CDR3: CASSEWAGEDTIYF
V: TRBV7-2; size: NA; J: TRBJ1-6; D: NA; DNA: TGTGCCAGCAGCTTACTTAACCAGGGAAGTGGATCACCCCTCCACTTT; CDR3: CASSLLNQGSGSPLHF